The 18 T cell receptor beta chains below come from one sample, sequenced in a study of cytomegalovirus exposure and HLA in healthy donors. Using immunoSEQ multiplex PCR, the repertoire was profiled, and TCRdb retains in-frame clones only, with some absent. The sample carries under 200,000 clones, roughly nine tenths recorded once. The specimen was PBMCs. The receptor set was obtained from a woman between 18 and 30 years old in good health and CMV-seropositive.

This clone occurred a few times. The chain carries TRBV19 and TRBJ2-1; D is unresolved. Germline loops: CDR1 LNHDA, CDR2 SQIVND (reference sequence). Deletions cut 3 bases from V and 4 bases from J, with 4 bases between. The CDR3 covers 12 residues. The CDR3 region is CASSIPYNEQFF. The CDR3 bases are TGTGCCAGTAGTATTCCGTACAATGAGCAGTTCTTC.

The rearrangement links TRBV19 to TRBJ2-2, with a tentative D call TRBD2 (5 bases). Per germline, CDR1 LNHDA and CDR2 SQIVND (reference sequence). V lost 1 base to trimming and J lost 5 bases, with 11 bases between them. The CDR3 length is 15 residues. The CDR3 loop is CASSIGGFETGELFF. Written as DNA, the CDR3 is TGTGCCAGTAGTATAGGAGGGTTTGAAACCGGGGAGCTGTTTTTT.

This clone came up once. The chain couples TRBV9 to TRBJ1-2; D ambiguous. CDR3 length: 14 residues. V gave up 0 bases and J gave up 3 bases, with 9 bases separating them. The germline V gene encodes CDR1 SGDLS and CDR2 YYNGEE. This chain's CDR3 is CASSVDDGYYGYTF. The CDR3 DNA reads TGTGCCAGCAGCGTAGACGACGGGTACTATGGCTACACCTTC. The complete variable domain, with remaining parts taken from reference TRBV9 and TRBJ1-2, reads DSGVTQTPKHLITATGQRVTLRCSPRSGDLSVYWYQQSLDQGLQFLIQYYNGEERAKGNILERFSAQQFPDLHSELNLSSLELGDSALYFCASSVDDGYYGYTFGSGTRLTVV.

The rearrangement links TRBV19 to TRBJ2-5; the D gene is possibly TRBD2 (6 bases). Germline CDR1 is LNHDA and CDR2 is SQIVND (reference sequence). The CDR3 consists of 16 residues. Trimming took 1 base from V and 0 from J, leaving 12 bases between them. This chain's CDR3 is CASSIGGTLYQETQYF. The CDR3 DNA reads TGTGCCAGTAGTATAGGAGGGACTTTGTACCAAGAGACCCAGTACTTC.

This clone came up once. This chain connects TRBV10-3 to TRBJ1-1; D not certain. Trimming stripped 4 bases from V and 2 bases from J, with 8 bases between. The germline V gene has CDR1 ENHRY and CDR2 SYGVKD. This CDR3 region has 13 residues. CDR3 DNA sequence: TGTGCCATCAGTGTGGAGGTAAACACTGAAGCTTTCTTT. This codes for CAISVEVNTEAFF.

As for this clone: At one end, the junction sequence differs from germline, possibly due to a read error. This chain connects TRBV27 to TRBJ2-7; 8 nucleotides agree with TRBD2. The V gene's germline CDR1 is MNHEY and CDR2 SMNVEV (reference sequence). This CDR3 is built from 16 residues. The DNA for the CDR3 is TGTGCCAGCAGTCTATCAAAGGGACTAGTCGACTACGAGCAGTACTTC. Protein product: CASSLSKGLVDYEQYF.

The V gene is TRBV7-9, the J gene TRBJ2-1, with 15 bases lining up with TRBD2. The CDR3 loop spans 17 amino acids. Germline CDR1 reads SEHNR; CDR2 reads FQNEAQ (reference sequence). V was clipped by 5 bases and J by 4 bases; unmatched bases: 6. The CDR3 protein is CASSRGLAGGIYNEQFF. The CDR3, as DNA: TGTGCCAGCAGCCGGGGACTAGCGGGAGGTATTTACAATGAGCAGTTCTTC.

This chain uses TRBV18 with TRBJ2-1, with TRBD1 matching 7 bases. Unmatched junction bases numbered 6, after V lost 3 bases and J lost 7 bases. There are 14 residues in the CDR3. Germline lookup yields CDR1 KGHSH and CDR2 LQKENI. The CDR3 loop is CASSPDRDRNEQFF. Written as DNA, the CDR3 is TGTGCCAGCTCACCTGACAGGGACCGGAATGAGCAGTTCTTC.

This chain joins TRBV30 and TRBJ2-1; TRBD1 matches at 10 bases. This CDR3 region has 14 residues. The germline CDR1 and CDR2 sequences are GTSNPN and SVGIG (reference sequence). After removal of 3 bases from V and 5 bases from J, the junction contained 4 bases not matched to a gene. As DNA, the CDR3 is TGTGCCTGGAGCGGACAGGGGGGCGACAATGAGCAGTTCTTC. Protein product: CAWSGQGGDNEQFF.

V gene TRBV25-1 combines with J gene TRBJ1-1, with 10 bases identical to TRBD1. Germline trimming cut 4 bases from V and 5 bases from J; bases unmatched to any gene: 16. The CDR3 covers 18 residues. Germline V lookup: CDR1 MGHDK, CDR2 SYGVNS. The CDR3 DNA reads TGTGCCAGCAGTGCACGGGGGGGACAGGGGCAGTTCGGAACTGAAGCTTTCTTT. The encoded protein is CASSARGGQGQFGTEAFF.

The V and J genes are TRBV5-1 and TRBJ2-5; 7 positions agree with TRBD2. The CDR3 runs to 13 residues. Germline CDR1 is SGHRS and CDR2 is YFSETQ. The V gene end was trimmed by 5 bases and the J gene end by 5 bases; junction bases not matched to a gene: 6. The chain's CDR3 is CASRIGRQETQYF. The CDR3, as DNA: TGCGCCAGCAGGATCGGGAGGCAGGAGACCCAGTACTTC.

This chain connects TRBV6-1 to TRBJ2-3, with D unresolved. Germline loops: CDR1 MNHNS, CDR2 SASEGT. The V gene lost 2 bases and the J gene lost 7 bases, with 10 bases spanning the gap. This CDR3 spans 13 amino acids. DNA of the CDR3: TGTGCCAGCAGTGAATGGCCGGAGAATACGCAGTATTTT. Encoded protein: CASSEWPENTQYF.

The V call is TRBV28, the J call TRBJ1-5, with TRBD1 matching over 8 bases. Germline V gives CDR1 MDHEN, CDR2 SYDVKM. Losses at the gene ends were 6 bases for V and 6 bases for J; bases not matched to a gene: 7. The CDR3 is 14 amino acids. In nucleotides, the CDR3 is TGTGCCAGCAGCGGGCGACAGGGGAGTCAGCCCCAGCATTTT. It specifies CASSGRQGSQPQHF.

The V call is TRBV2, the J call TRBJ2-7; 10 bases align to TRBD1. Germline trimming cut 2 bases from V and 3 bases from J; bases unmatched to any gene: 4. This CDR3 has 15 amino acids. CDR1 is SNHLY, CDR2 FYNNEI, per germline. CDR3 amino acids: CASSEPGQGIYEQYF. The CDR3, as DNA: TGTGCCAGCAGTGAACCGGGACAGGGGATCTACGAGCAGTACTTC.

V and J are TRBV29-1 and TRBJ2-1; D is ambiguous. V dropped 2 bases and J dropped 5 bases, with 10 bases sitting between them. Germline CDR1 and CDR2: SQVTM and ANQGSEA. This CDR3 is built from 13 residues. This CDR3 reads CSVEMWLDNEQFF. CDR3 coding DNA: TGCAGCGTTGAAATGTGGCTCGACAATGAGCAGTTCTTC.

The rearrangement joins TRBV18 to TRBJ2-1; 8 bases agree with TRBD2. CDR1 and CDR2 (germline): KGHSH, LQKENI. Trimming cost V 1 base and J 3 bases; bases outside gene matches: 8. CDR3 length equals 17 residues. CDR3 sequence reads: CASSPLVLAGSYNEQFF. DNA for the CDR3: TGTGCCAGCTCACCACTCGTGTTAGCGGGGAGCTACAATGAGCAGTTCTTC. The complete variable domain, with remaining parts taken from reference TRBV18 and TRBJ2-1, reads NAGVMQNPRHLVRRRGQEARLRCSPMKGHSHVYWYRQLPEEGLKFMVYLQKENIIDESGMPKERFSAEFPKEGPSILRIQQVVRGDSAAYFCASSPLVLAGSYNEQFFGPGTRLTVL.

The chain joins TRBV5-1 to TRBJ2-7, with 7 bases aligning to TRBD1. The germline gives CDR1 SGHRS, CDR2 YFSETQ. V was clipped by 0 bases and J by 2 bases; unmatched bases: 8. This CDR3 is built from 16 residues. DNA for the CDR3: TGCGCCAGCAGCTTGGACGCAGGGGGTTTAGCCTACGAGCAGTACTTC. Translating gives CASSLDAGGLAYEQYF. The full variable domain, with the rest looked up from reference TRBV5-1 and TRBJ2-7, is KAGVTQTPRYLIKTRGQQVTLSCSPISGHRSVSWYQQTPGQGLQFLFEYFSETQRNKGNFPGRFSGRQFSNSRSEMNVSTLELGDSALYLCASSLDAGGLAYEQYFGPGTRLTVT.

The CDR3 loop reads CASRGLTGNTGELFF. The CDR3 nucleotides are TGTGCCAGCAGGGGTCTTACAGGGAACACCGGGGAGCTGTTTTTT. The chain combines TRBV2 with TRBJ2-2; D may be TRBD1 (5 bases). Trimming took 6 bases from V and 1 from J, leaving 12 bases between them. Looked up from germline, CDR1 is SNHLY and CDR2 is FYNNEI. This CDR3 has 15 residues.